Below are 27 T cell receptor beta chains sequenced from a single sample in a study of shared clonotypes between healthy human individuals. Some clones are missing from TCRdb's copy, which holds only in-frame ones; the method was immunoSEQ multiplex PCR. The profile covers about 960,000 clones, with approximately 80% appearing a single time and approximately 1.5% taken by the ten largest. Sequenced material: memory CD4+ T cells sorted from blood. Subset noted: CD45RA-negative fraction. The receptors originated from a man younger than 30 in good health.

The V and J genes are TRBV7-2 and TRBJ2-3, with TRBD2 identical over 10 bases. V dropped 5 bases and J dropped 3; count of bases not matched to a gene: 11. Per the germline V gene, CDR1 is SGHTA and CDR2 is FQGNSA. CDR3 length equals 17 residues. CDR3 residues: CASSRRSASGRTDTQYF. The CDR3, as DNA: TGTGCCAGCAGCCGAAGGAGCGCTAGCGGGAGAACAGATACGCAGTATTTT.

CDR3 coding DNA: TGTGCCAGCTCACCACCCGCCCACTCGTATAACTATGGCTACACCTTC. Its translation is CASSPPAHSYNYGYTF. The chain has TRBV18 and TRBJ1-2; D gene unclear. The CDR3 length is 16 residues. Trimming left V 0 bases short and J 1 base short, with 12 bases between. The V gene's germline CDR1 is KGHSH and CDR2 LQKENI.

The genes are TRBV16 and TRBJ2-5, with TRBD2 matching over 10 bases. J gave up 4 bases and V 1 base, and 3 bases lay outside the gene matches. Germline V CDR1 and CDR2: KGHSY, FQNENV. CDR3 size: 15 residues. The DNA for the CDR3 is TGTGCCAGCAGCCAATTCGTAGCGGGAGGAGAGACCCAGTACTTC. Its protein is CASSQFVAGGETQYF.

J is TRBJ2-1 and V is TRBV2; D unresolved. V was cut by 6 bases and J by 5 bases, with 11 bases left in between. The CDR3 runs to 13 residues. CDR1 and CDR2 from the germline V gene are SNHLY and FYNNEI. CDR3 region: CASRSRMHNEQFF. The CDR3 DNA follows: TGTGCCAGCAGATCCCGAATGCACAATGAGCAGTTCTTC.

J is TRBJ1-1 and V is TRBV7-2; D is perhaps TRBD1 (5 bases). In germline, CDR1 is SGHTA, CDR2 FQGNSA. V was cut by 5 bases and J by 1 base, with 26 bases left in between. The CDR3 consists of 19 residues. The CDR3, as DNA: TGTGCCAGCAGCCCAGGGTCGGGGGGAGGAGCGAGAAAGAACACTGAAGCTTTCTTT. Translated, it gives CASSPGSGGGARKNTEAFF.

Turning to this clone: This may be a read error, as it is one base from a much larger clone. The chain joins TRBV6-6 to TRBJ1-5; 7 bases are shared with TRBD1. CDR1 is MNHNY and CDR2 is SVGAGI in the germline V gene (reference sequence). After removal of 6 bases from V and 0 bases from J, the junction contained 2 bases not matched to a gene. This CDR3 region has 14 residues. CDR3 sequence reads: CASRQGGSNQPQHF. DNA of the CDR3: TGTGCCAGCAGGCAGGGGGGTAGCAATCAGCCCCAGCATTTT.

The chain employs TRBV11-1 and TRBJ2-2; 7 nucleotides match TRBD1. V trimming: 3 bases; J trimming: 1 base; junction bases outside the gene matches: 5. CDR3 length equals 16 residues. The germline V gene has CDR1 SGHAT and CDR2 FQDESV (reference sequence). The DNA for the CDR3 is TGTGCCAGCAGCTTTCCTCGGACAGGGAACACCGGGGAGCTGTTTTTT. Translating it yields CASSFPRTGNTGELFF.

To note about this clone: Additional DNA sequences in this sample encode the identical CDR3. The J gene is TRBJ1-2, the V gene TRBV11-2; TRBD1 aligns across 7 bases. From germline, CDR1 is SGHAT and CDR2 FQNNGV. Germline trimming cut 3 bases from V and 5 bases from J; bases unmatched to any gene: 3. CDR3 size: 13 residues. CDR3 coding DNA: TGTGCCAGCAGCTTGCCACAGGGGTATGGCTACACCTTC. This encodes CASSLPQGYGYTF.

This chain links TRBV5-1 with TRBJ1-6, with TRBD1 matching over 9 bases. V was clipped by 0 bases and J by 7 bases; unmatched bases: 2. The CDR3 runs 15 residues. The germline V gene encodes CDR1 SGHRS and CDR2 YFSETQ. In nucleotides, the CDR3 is TGCGCCAGCAGCTTGGCGGGACAGGGAAATTCACCCCTCCACTTT. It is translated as CASSLAGQGNSPLHF. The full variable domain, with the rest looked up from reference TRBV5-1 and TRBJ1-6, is KAGVTQTPRYLIKTRGQQVTLSCSPISGHRSVSWYQQTPGQGLQFLFEYFSETQRNKGNFPGRFSGRQFSNSRSEMNVSTLELGDSALYLCASSLAGQGNSPLHFGNGTRLTVT.

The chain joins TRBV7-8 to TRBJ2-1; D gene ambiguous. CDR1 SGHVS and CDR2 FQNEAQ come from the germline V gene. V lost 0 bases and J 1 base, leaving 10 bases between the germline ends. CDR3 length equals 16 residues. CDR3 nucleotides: TGTGCCAGCAGCTTAGCGGGAACGACTTCCTACAATGAGCAGTTCTTC. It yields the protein CASSLAGTTSYNEQFF.

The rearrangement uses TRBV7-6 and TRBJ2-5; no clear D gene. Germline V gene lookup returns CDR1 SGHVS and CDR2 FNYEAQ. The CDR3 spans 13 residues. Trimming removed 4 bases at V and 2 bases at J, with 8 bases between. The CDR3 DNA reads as TGTGCCAGCAGCTCAATAGTACAAGAGACCCAGTACTTC. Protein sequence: CASSSIVQETQYF.

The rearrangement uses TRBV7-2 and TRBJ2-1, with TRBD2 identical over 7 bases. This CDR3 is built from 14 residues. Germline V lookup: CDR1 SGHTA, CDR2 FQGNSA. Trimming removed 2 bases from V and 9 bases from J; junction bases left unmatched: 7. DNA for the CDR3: TGTGCCAGCAGCTTATCCAGCGGGATCGGTGAGCAGTTCTTC. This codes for CASSLSSGIGEQFF. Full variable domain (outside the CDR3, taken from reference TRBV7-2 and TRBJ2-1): GAGVSQSPSNKVTEKGKDVELRCDPISGHTALYWYRQSLGQGLEFLIYFQGNSAPDKSGLPSDRFSAERTGGSVSTLTIQRTQQEDSAVYLCASSLSSGIGEQFFGPGTRLTVL.

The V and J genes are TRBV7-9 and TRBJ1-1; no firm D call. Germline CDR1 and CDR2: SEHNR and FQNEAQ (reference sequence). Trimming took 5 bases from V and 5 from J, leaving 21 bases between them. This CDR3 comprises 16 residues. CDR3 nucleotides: TGTGCCAGCAGCCGCCTCCGGGATCTCGGAGGGACTGAAGCTTTCTTT. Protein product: CASSRLRDLGGTEAFF.

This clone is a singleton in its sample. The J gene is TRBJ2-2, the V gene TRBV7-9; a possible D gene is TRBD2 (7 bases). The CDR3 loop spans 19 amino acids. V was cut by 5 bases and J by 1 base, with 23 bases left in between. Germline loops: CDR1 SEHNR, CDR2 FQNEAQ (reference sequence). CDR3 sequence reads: CASSTRGTNRYMNTGELFF. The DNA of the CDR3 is TGTGCCAGCAGCACAAGGGGGACTAACAGATATATGAACACCGGGGAGCTGTTTTTT.

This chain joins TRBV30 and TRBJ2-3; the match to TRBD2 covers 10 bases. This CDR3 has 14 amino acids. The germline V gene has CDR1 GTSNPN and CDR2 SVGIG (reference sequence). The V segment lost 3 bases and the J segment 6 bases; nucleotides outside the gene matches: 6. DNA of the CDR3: TGTGCCTGGAGGACTAGCGGGCGTGGGGATACGCAGTATTTT. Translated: CAWRTSGRGDTQYF.

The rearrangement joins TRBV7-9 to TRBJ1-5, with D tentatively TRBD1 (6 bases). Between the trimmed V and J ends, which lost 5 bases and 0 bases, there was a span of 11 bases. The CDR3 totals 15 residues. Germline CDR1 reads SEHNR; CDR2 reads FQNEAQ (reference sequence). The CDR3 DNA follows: TGTGCCAGCAGCCAGGGGTCAAGTAGCAATCAGCCCCAGCATTTT. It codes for CASSQGSSSNQPQHF. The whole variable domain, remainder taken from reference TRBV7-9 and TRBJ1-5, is DTGVSQNPRHKITKRGQNVTFRCDPISEHNRLYWYRQTLGQGPEFLTYFQNEAQLEKSRLLSDRFSAERPKGSFSTLEIQRTEQGDSAMYLCASSQGSSSNQPQHFGDGTRLSIL.

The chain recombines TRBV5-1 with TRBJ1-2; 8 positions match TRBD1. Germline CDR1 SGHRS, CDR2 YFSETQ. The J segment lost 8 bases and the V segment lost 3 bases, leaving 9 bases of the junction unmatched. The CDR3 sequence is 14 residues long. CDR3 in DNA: TGCGCCAGCAGCTCGCTCCAGGGGGCGCGAGGCTACACCTTC. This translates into CASSSLQGARGYTF.

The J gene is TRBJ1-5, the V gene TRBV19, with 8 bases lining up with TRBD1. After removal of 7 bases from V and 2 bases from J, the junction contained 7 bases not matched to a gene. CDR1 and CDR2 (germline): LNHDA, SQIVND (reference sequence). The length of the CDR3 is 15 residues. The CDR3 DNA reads TGTGCCAGTACCGACGGACAGGGAGGCAATCAGCCCCAGCATTTT. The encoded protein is CASTDGQGGNQPQHF. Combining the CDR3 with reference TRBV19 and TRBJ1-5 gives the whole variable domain DGGITQSPKYLFRKEGQNVTLSCEQNLNHDAMYWYRQDPGQGLRLIYYSQIVNDFQKGDIAEGYSVSREKKESFPLTVTSAQKNPTAFYLCASTDGQGGNQPQHFGDGTRLSIL.

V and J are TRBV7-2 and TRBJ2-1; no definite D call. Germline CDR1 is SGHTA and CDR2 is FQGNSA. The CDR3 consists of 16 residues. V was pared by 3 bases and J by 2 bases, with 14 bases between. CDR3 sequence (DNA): TGTGCCAGCAGCTTCGCCCCGCCGGCCACCTACAATGAGCAGTTCTTC. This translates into CASSFAPPATYNEQFF.

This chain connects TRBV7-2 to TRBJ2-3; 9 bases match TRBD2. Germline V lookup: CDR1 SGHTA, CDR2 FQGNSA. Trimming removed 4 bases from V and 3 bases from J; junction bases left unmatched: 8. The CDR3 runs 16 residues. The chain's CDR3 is CASSSQAGGRTDTQYF. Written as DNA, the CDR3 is TGTGCCAGCAGCTCCCAAGCGGGAGGTAGAACAGATACGCAGTATTTT.

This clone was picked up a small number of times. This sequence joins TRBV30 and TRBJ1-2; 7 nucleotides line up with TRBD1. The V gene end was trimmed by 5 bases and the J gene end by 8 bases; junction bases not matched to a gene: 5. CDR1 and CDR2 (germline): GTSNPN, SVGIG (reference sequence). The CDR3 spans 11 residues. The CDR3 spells CAWDGQVGYTF. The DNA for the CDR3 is TGTGCCTGGGATGGACAGGTCGGCTACACCTTC.

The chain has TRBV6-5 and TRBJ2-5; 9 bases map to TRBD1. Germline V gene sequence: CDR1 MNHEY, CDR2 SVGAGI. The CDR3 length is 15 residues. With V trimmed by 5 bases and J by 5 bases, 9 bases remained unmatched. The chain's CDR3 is CASSTPRDRVETQYF. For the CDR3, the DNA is TGTGCCAGCAGTACCCCGAGGGACAGGGTGGAGACCCAGTACTTC.

CDR3: CASSSTGSFKNIQYF. For the CDR3, the DNA is TGTGCCAGCAGCTCCACCGGGAGTTTCAAAAACATTCAGTACTTC. V is TRBV5-8 and J is TRBJ2-4; D is possibly TRBD2 (6 bases). V shed 3 bases and J shed 3 bases, with 13 bases lying between them. CDR3 length: 15 residues. Germline V gene lookup returns CDR1 SGHTS and CDR2 YDEGEE.

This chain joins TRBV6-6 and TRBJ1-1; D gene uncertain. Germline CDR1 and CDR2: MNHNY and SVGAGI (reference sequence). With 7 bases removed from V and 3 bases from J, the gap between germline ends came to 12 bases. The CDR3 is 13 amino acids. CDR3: CASTKGRYTEAFF. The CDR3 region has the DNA TGTGCCAGCACCAAAGGTCGATACACTGAAGCTTTCTTT.

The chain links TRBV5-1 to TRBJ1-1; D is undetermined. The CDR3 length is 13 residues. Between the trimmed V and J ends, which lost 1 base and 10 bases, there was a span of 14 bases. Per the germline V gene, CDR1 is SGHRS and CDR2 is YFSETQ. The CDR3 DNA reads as TGCGCCAGCAGCTTGACGGGAAAGGAGAGAGCTTTCTTT. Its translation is CASSLTGKERAFF.

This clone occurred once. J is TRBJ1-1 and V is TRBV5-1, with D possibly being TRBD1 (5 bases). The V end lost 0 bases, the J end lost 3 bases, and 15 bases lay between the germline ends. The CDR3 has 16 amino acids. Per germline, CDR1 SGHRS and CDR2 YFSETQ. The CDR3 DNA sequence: TGCGCCAGCAGCTTGGCCAATATCGCCAGGGACACTGAAGCTTTCTTT. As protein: CASSLANIARDTEAFF.

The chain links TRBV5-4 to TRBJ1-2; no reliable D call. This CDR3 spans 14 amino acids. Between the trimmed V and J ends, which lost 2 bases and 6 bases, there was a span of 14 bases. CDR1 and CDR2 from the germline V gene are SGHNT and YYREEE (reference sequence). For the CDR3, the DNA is TGTGCCAGCAGCTTAGCCGCACATATTAATGGCTACACCTTC. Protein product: CASSLAAHINGYTF.